The rows below give T cell receptor beta chains drawn from one sample of a study of blood T cell repertoires in COVID-19. Here immunoSEQ multiplex PCR was the method, and the copy in TCRdb shows in-frame clones only, minus some. The table includes 300,000 to 450,000 clones, 70% to 90% detected once. Material for sequencing was peripheral blood. These receptors originate from a woman aged 55-70 years with COVID-19, enrolled during active disease. Each CDR3 is given with its conserved first and last residue. A D gene is named only where the DNA matches it firmly. Only part of the rows carry a size: once, few, many, or a class if the clone is expanded.

TRBD2,TRBJ2-1,TRBV3-1/TRBV3-2,15,NA,TGTGCCAGCAGCCAATATAGGACTAGCGGGGTGGAGCAGTTCTTC,CASSQYRTSGVEQFF
NA,TRBJ1-2,TRBV27,13,NA,TGTGCCAGCGCCCCAGGCCCTGCAGCTGGCTACACCTTC,CASAPGPAAGYTF
TRBD2,TRBJ2-7,TRBV2,17,NA,TGTGCCAGCAGGTCGGGAGGGCAAGCGGGGAGTACCTACGAGCAGTACTTC,CASRSGGQAGSTYEQYF
TRBD2,TRBJ2-2,TRBV7-9,17,once,TGTGCCAGCAGCTTACTTCGACGCGGGGGGGCGAGCGGGGAGCTGTTTTTT,CASSLLRRGGASGELFF
NA,TRBJ2-2,TRBV6-5,14,NA,TGTGCCAGCAGTCTGCGGGTAACCCCCGGGGAGCTGTTTTTT,CASSLRVTPGELFF
TRBD2,TRBJ2-1,TRBV7-3,17,NA,TGTGCCAGCAGCCTCGGGACTAGCGGGGGGAAAGGGAATGAGCAGTTCTTC,CASSLGTSGGKGNEQFF
NA,TRBJ1-1,TRBV9,15,NA,TGTGCCAGCAGCCCGCGGGCTCTCCCGGGGACTGAAGCTTTCTTT,CASSPRALPGTEAFF
NA,TRBJ1-2,TRBV12-3/TRBV12-4,13,NA,TGTGCCAGCAGTTTCGACAGAAACTATGGCTACACCTTC,CASSFDRNYGYTF
TRBD1,TRBJ1-1,TRBV18,15,NA,TGTGCCAGCTCACCCGCCGGGACAGGGCACACTGAAGCTTTCTTT,CASSPAGTGHTEAFF
NA,TRBJ2-5,TRBV2,14,NA,TGTGCCAGCAGTGAAAATGACAGACAAGAGACCCAGTACTTC,CASSENDRQETQYF
TRBD1,TRBJ1-1,TRBV19,13,NA,TGTGCCAGTGACAGGGGGCTCCACACTGAAGCTTTCTTT,CASDRGLHTEAFF
NA,TRBJ2-1,TRBV3-1/TRBV3-2,15,NA,TGTGCCAGCAGCCAAGATCATGGACTCTACAATGAGCAGTTCTTC,CASSQDHGLYNEQFF
TRBD1,TRBJ1-5,TRBV7-2,15,NA,TGTGCCAGCAGCTTTGGGACAGGGGAAAATCAGCCCCAGCATTTT,CASSFGTGENQPQHF
NA,TRBJ1-3,TRBV5-1,15,NA,TGCGCCAGCAGCTTGGGGACACCGCCTGGAAACACCATATATTTT,CASSLGTPPGNTIYF
NA,TRBJ2-3,TRBV29-1,11,NA,TGCAGCGTTGATCGTCGGGATACGCAGTATTTT,CSVDRRDTQYF
NA,TRBJ2-5,TRBV9,13,once,TGTGCCAGCAGCGTATCGGGACAAGAGACCCAGTACTTC,CASSVSGQETQYF
NA,TRBJ1-1,TRBV6-5,13,NA,TGTGCCAGCAGTACCCAGGGGAACACTGAAGCTTTCTTT,CASSTQGNTEAFF
TRBD1,TRBJ2-7,TRBV10-2,15,NA,TGCGCCAGCAGTGAGCCAGGGGACAGCTCCTACGAGCAGTACTTC,CASSEPGDSSYEQYF
NA,TRBJ2-7,TRBV11-2,14,many,TGTGCCAGCAGCGGGCACAGGGATCCCTACGAGCAGTACTTC,CASSGHRDPYEQYF
NA,TRBJ1-1,TRBV3-1/TRBV3-2,15,once,TGTGCCAGCAGCCAGCCCGGACACAGGAACACTGAAGCTTTCTTT,CASSQPGHRNTEAFF
NA,TRBJ2-5,TRBV30,15,once,TGTGCCTGGAGTGCCCCCAGGGGCGTTTATGAGGCCCAGTACTTC,CAWSAPRGVYEAQYF
TRBD1,TRBJ1-6,TRBV9,17,NA,TGTGCCAGCAGCGTCCCAGGGGGCCCCCTCTATAATTCACCCCTCCACTTT,CASSVPGGPLYNSPLHF
TRBD1,TRBJ1-1,TRBV28,16,once,TGTGCCAGCAGGAGACAGGGGGCGTTTAGGGGCACTGAAGCTTTCTTT,CASRRQGAFRGTEAFF
TRBD1,TRBJ1-2,TRBV19,18,NA,TGTGCCAGTAGTAAGGCCCCCGGGACAGGGGGTACAAACTATGGCTACACCTTC,CASSKAPGTGGTNYGYTF
TRBD1,TRBJ2-5,TRBV18,14,NA,TGTGCCAGCTCACCTGTCCAGGGGGTAGAGACCCAGTACTTC,CASSPVQGVETQYF
NA,TRBJ1-3,TRBV9,14,NA,TGTGCCAGCAGCGTACCTCCCTCCGGAAACACCATATATTTT,CASSVPPSGNTIYF
TRBD2,TRBJ2-1,TRBV7-2,17,NA,TGTGCCAGCAGCCTCCTAAATCTAGCGGGGGGGTACAATGAGCAGTTCTTC,CASSLLNLAGGYNEQFF
TRBD1,TRBJ1-1,TRBV27,15,NA,TGTGCCAGCAGTATTAGGGACAGACCGAACACTGAAGCTTTCTTT,CASSIRDRPNTEAFF
TRBD1,TRBJ1-5,TRBV7-2,18,NA,TGTGCCAGCAGCTTATGGAGGGGGCGGATACTAACTTATCAGCCCCAGCATTTT,CASSLWRGRILTYQPQHF